The entry that follows covers one TCR beta chain sequence. V was clipped by 4 bases and J by 0 bases, with 15 bases between them. The CDR3 spans 16 residues. Per germline, CDR1 SGHTS and CDR2 YDEGEE. Only in-frame clones appear in the TCRdb table, and some are missing; sequencing was by immunoSEQ multiplex PCR. The sample holds 70,000 or so clones, just under 80% seen once. These data belong to a study of blood T cell repertoires in COVID-19. In the study overall: Sample material is recorded as cDNA or gDNA derived from T cells, B-cell-depleted T cells, or PBMCs.

The chain joins TRBV5-8 to TRBJ2-3; the D gene is possibly TRBD2 (5 bases). Sequencing was done on a sample of peripheral blood. This TCR was sampled from a human donor in a cohort sampled during active COVID-19. The CDR3 DNA reads TGTGCCAGCAGCCTGACTACGGGCGAAAGCACAGATACGCAGTATTTT. Amino acids: CASSLTTGESTDTQYF.